A single TCR beta chain is shown here with its context. The junction differs from germline at one of its ends, possibly a read error. This record belongs to a study of blood T cell repertoires in COVID-19. The overall study: COVID-19 samples from acute and convalescent phases originated in the United States, Italy and Spain. T cells, B-cell-depleted T cells, or PBMCs provided the cDNA or gDNA that served as material.

Source study methods: Amplification of reference gene primers was used by the study to estimate nucleated cell counts. TCRdb's copy holds only in-frame clones and misses some; the assay was immunoSEQ multiplex PCR. That table gives V, J and clone size, and the DNA gave D and trimming. In the table there are some 64,000 clones, around 90% of which are singletons. The CDR3 length is 13 residues. CDR1 is MNHEY, CDR2 SVGAGI, per germline. The specimen sequenced was peripheral blood. The J gene is TRBJ2-3, the V gene TRBV6-5; TRBD2 is a possible D gene (5 bases). This TCR derives from a middle-aged man with active COVID-19. The CDR3 reads CASSYVLDEERHF. Here the CDR3 DNA reads TGTGCCAGCAGTTATGTACTAGATGAAGAAAGGCATTTT.